This TCR beta chain comes out of a study of early T cells in non-severe SARS-CoV-2 infection. Overall study results and limits: Matches to VDJdb favored anti-spike CD8 responses and missed private and CD4 specificities.

The germline gives CDR1 SGHAT, CDR2 FQNNGV. This CDR3 has 16 residues. J was trimmed by 5 bases and V by 4 bases; bases with no gene match: 8. This clonotype has just a few counts. Antigen: not known. Unique molecular identifiers (one per individual cDNA molecule) were attached. TCRdb ran MiXCR on the 5' RACE reads and lists one entry per CDR3 protein. The table has about 89,000 distinct CDR3 sequences, roughly 14% seen once; the top ten hold 0.58%. Sequenced: whole blood. This receptor was identified in an adult who was a healthcare worker with PCR-confirmed SARS-CoV-2 infection or an uninfected control (not recorded which). The rearrangement links TRBV11-2 to TRBJ2-1; 10 positions match TRBD1. CDR3 nucleotides: TGTGCCAGCAGCTCATATGACAGGGGGCCCCACAATGAGCAGTTCTTC. It translates to CASSSYDRGPHNEQFF. Full variable domain (remainder filled in from reference TRBV11-2 and TRBJ2-1): EAGVAQSPRYKIIEKRQSVAFWCNPISGHATLYWYQQILGQGPKLLIQFQNNGVVDDSQLPKDRFSAERLKGVDSTLKIQPAKLEDSAVYLCASSSYDRGPHNEQFFGPGTRLTVL.